This TCR beta chain was observed in a study of cytomegalovirus exposure and HLA in healthy donors. Primers for the PCR totalled 60 Vbeta and 13 Jbeta. Produced via immunoSEQ multiplex PCR; TCRdb's table is partial and in-frame only. This sample has some 150,000 clones, with roughly 72% found just once. Broader study findings: Using the classifier, cytomegalovirus status was reportedly diagnosed with high specificity and sensitivity.

V was clipped by 5 bases and J by 1 base, with 14 bases between them. This CDR3 has 15 residues. The germline V gene has CDR1 SGHVS and CDR2 FQNEAQ. A remark on this clone: Its antigen remains unknown.

The J gene is TRBJ2-5, the V gene TRBV7-8; tentatively, D is TRBD1 (6 bases). The sequenced sample consisted of PBMCs. This clonotype originated in a young man in good health and CMV-seronegative. CDR3 amino acids: CASSATLDSQETQYF. The CDR3 DNA is TGTGCCAGCAGCGCGACGTTGGACAGCCAAGAGACCCAGTACTTC. The full variable domain, its missing parts supplied by reference TRBV7-8 and TRBJ2-5, is GAGVSQSPRYKVAKRGQDVALRCDPISGHVSLFWYQQALGQGPEFLTYFQNEAQLDKSGLPSDRFFAERPEGSVSTLKIQRTQQEDSAVYLCASSATLDSQETQYFGPGTRLLVL.